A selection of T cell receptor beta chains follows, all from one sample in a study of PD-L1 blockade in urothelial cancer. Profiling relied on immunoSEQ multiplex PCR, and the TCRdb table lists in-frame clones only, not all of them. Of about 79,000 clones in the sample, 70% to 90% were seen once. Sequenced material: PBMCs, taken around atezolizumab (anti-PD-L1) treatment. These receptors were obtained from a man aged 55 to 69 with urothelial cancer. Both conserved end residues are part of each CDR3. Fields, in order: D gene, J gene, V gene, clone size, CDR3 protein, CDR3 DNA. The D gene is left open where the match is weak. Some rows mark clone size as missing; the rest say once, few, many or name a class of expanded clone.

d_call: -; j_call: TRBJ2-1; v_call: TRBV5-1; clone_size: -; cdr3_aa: CASSLVSSRSYNEQFF; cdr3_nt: TGCGCCAGCAGCTTGGTGTCGAGCAGGTCCTACAATGAGCAGTTCTTC
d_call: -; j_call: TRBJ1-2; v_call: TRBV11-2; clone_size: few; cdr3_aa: CASSSTGQYGYTF; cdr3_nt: TGTGCCAGCAGCTCCACAGGGCAGTATGGCTACACCTTC
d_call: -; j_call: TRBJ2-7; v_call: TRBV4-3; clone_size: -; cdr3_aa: CASSQVSYYGEQYF; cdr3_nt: TGCGCCAGCAGCCAAGTCTCCTATTACGGCGAGCAGTACTTC
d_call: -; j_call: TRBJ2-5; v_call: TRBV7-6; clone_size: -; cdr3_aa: CASSLAGGQETQYF; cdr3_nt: TGTGCCAGCAGCTTAGCGGGGGGGCAGGAGACCCAGTACTTC
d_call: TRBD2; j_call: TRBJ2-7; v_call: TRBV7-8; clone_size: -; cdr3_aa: CASSSNIGRGGPLEQYF; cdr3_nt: TGTGCCAGCAGCAGCAACATCGGGAGGGGGGGCCCCTTAGAGCAGTACTTC
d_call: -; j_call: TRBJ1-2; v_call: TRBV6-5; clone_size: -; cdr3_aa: CASSYLRHSNYGYTF; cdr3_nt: TGTGCCAGCAGTTACCTGAGGCACTCTAACTATGGCTACACCTTC
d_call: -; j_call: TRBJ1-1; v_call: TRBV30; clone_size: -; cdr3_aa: CAWGGERPNTEAFF; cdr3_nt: TGTGCCTGGGGAGGGGAAAGACCGAACACTGAAGCTTTCTTT
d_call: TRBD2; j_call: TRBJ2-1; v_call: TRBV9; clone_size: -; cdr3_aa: CASSVAGLAGGRRSNEQFF; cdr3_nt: TGTGCCAGCAGCGTAGCTGGACTAGCGGGGGGGCGTCGGAGCAATGAGCAGTTCTTC
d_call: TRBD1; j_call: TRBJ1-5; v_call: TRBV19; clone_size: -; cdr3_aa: CASRTGGAGSNQPQHF; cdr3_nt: TGTGCCAGTAGGACAGGGGGCGCGGGGAGCAATCAGCCCCAGCATTTT
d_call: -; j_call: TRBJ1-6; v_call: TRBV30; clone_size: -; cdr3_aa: CAWSASSNSPLHF; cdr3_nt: TGTGCCTGGAGTGCCAGTTCAAATTCACCCCTCCACTTT
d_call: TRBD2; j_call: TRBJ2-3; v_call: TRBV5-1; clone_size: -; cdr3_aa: CASSSGLAGGQGTQYF; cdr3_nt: TGCGCCAGCAGCTCCGGACTAGCGGGGGGGCAAGGTACGCAGTATTTT
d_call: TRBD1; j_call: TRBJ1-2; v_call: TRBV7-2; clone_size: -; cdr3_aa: CASSSRDRANYGYTF; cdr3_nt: TGTGCCAGCAGCTCACGAGACAGGGCCAACTATGGCTACACCTTC
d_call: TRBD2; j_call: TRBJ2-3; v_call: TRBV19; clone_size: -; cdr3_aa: CASSLGLAGGRTDTQYF; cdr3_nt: TGTGCCAGTAGTCTAGGGCTAGCGGGGGGGAGGACAGATACGCAGTATTTT
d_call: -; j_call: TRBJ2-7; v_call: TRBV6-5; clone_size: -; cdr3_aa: CASSYGQGGYEQYF; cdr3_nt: TGTGCCAGCAGTTACGGACAGGGAGGGTACGAGCAGTACTTC
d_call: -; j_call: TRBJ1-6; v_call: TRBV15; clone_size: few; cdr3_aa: CATSSGPKNSPLHF; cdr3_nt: TGTGCCACCAGCAGCGGTCCCAAAAATTCACCCCTCCACTTT
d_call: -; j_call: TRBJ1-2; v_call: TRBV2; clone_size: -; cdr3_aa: CASSTGTPGYTF; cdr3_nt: TGTGCCAGCAGCACCGGGACTCCTGGCTACACCTTC
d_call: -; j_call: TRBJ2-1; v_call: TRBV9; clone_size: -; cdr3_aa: CASSPSGDEQFF; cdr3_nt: TGTGCCAGCAGCCCCTCAGGGGATGAGCAGTTCTTC
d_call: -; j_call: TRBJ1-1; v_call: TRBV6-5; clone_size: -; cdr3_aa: CASSAGRGENTEAFF; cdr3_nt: TGTGCCAGCAGCGCAGGGAGGGGTGAGAACACTGAAGCTTTCTTT
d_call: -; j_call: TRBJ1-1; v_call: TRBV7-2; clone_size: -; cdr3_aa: CASSLTQPNTEAFF; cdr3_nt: TGTGCCAGCAGCTTGACTCAACCGAACACTGAAGCTTTCTTT